This T cell receptor (beta chain) was found in a study of blood T cell repertoires in COVID-19. Study-wide background: Spain, Italy and the United States supplied samples that represented acute and convalescent COVID-19.

From germline, CDR1 is LGHDT and CDR2 YNNKEL (reference sequence). J gave up 0 bases and V 3 bases, and 1 base lay outside the gene matches. The CDR3 is 15 residues long. Methods used by the authors: Nucleated cell counts were estimated from reference gene primer amplification. Profiled with immunoSEQ multiplex PCR; TCRdb holds only in-frame clones, not every one. The V and J calls and the clone size are those of that table, but D and trimming were determined from the DNA. The sample has fewer than 250,000 clones; around 83% are singletons. Input material: peripheral blood. The clonotype originates from a woman aged 50 to 65 with acute or convalescent COVID-19. This rearrangement joins TRBV3-1 (or the pseudogene TRBV3-2) to TRBJ1-5, with 8 bases lining up with TRBD1. This chain's CDR3 is CASSHGTGSNQPQHF. CDR3 nucleotide sequence: TGTGCCAGCAGCCACGGGACAGGTAGCAATCAGCCCCAGCATTTT.